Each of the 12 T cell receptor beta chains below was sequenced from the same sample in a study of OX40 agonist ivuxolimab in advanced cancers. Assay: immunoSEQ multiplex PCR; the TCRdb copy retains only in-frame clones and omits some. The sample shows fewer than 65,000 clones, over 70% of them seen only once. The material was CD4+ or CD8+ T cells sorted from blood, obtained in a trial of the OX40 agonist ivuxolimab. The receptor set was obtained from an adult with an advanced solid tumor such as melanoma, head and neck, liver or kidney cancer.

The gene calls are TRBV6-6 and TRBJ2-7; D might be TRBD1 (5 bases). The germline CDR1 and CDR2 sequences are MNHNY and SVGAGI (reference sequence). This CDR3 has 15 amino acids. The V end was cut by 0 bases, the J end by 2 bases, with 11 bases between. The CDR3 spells CASSYSTAPTYEQYF. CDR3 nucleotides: TGTGCCAGCAGTTACTCGACAGCACCAACCTACGAGCAGTACTTC.

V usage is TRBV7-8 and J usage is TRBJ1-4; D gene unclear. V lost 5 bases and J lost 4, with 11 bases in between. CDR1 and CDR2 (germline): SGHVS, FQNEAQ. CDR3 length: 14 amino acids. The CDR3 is CASSVNSVNEKLFF. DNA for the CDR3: TGTGCCAGCAGCGTGAACTCGGTTAATGAAAAACTGTTTTTT.

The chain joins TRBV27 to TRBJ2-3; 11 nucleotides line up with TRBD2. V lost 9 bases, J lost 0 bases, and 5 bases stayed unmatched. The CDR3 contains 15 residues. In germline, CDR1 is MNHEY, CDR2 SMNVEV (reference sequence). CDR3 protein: CASSGREVSTDTQYF. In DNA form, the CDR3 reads TGTGCCAGTAGCGGGAGGGAGGTGAGCACAGATACGCAGTATTTT.

The CDR3 loop is CASSVDQYGYTF. The DNA of the CDR3 is TGTGCCAGCAGCGTAGACCAGTATGGCTACACCTTC. The genes are TRBV9 and TRBJ1-2; D is uncertain. This CDR3 region has 12 residues. The V end was cut by 0 bases, the J end by 5 bases, with 5 bases between. Germline V gives CDR1 SGDLS, CDR2 YYNGEE.

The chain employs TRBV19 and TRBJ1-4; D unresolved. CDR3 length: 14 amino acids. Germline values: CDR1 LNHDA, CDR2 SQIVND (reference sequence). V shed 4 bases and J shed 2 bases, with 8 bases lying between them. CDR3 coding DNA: TGTGCCAGTAGTACCGGGGAGACTAATGAAAAACTGTTTTTT. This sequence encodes CASSTGETNEKLFF.

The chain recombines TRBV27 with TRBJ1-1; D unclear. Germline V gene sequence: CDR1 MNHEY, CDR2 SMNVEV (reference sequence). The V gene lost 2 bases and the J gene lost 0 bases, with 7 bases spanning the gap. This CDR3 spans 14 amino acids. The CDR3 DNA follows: TGTGCCAGCAGTTTAATGGCTCTGAACACTGAAGCTTTCTTT. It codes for CASSLMALNTEAFF.

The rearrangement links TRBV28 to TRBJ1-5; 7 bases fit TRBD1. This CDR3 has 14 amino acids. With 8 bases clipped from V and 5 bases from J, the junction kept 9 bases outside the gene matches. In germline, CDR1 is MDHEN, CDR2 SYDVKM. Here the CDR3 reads CASLPGGGDQPQHF. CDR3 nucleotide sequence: TGTGCCAGCCTCCCAGGGGGGGGTGATCAGCCCCAGCATTTT.

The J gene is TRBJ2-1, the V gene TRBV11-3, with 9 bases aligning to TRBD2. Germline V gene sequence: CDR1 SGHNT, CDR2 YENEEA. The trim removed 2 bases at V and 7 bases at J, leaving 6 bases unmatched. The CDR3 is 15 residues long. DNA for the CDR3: TGTGCCAGCAGCTTACGGGCGGGGGGGCCGAATGAGCAGTTCTTC. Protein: CASSLRAGGPNEQFF. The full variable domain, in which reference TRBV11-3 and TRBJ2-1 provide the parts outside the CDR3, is EAGVVQSPRYKIIEKKQPVAFWCNPISGHNTLYWYLQNLGQGPELLIRYENEEAVDDSQLPKDRFSAERLKGVDSTLKIQPAELGDSAVYLCASSLRAGGPNEQFFGPGTRLTVL.

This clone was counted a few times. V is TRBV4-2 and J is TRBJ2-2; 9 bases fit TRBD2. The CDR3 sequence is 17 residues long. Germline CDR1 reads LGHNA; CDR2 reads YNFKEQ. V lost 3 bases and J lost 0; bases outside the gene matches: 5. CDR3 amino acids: CASSQELAGPNTGELFF. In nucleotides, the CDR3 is TGTGCCAGCAGCCAGGAACTAGCGGGCCCGAACACCGGGGAGCTGTTTTTT.

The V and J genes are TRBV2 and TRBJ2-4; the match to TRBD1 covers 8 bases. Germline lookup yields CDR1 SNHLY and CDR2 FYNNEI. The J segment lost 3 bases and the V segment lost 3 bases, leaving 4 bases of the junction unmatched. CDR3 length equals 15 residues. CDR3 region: CASSDQGAGKNIQYF. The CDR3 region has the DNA TGTGCCAGCAGTGACCAGGGGGCGGGCAAAAACATTCAGTACTTC. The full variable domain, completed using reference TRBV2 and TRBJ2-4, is EPEVTQTPSHQVTQMGQEVILRCVPISNHLYFYWYRQILGQKVEFLVSFYNNEISEKSEIFDDQFSVERPDGSNFTLKIRSTKLEDSAMYFCASSDQGAGKNIQYFGAGTRLSVL.

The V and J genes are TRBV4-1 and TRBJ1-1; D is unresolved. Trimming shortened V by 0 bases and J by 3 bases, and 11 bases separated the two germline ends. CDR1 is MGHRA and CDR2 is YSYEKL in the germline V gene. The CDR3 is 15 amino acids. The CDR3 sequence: CASSQDQSRDTEAFF. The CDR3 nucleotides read TGCGCCAGCAGCCAAGATCAGTCAAGGGACACTGAAGCTTTCTTT.

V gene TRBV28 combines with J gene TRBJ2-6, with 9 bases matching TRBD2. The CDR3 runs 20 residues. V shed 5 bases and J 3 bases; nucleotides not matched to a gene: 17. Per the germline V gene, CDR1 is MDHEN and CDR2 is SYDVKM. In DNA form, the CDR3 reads TGTGCCAGCAGTACCCCGGGTGGCGGGAGGGCCGGGAGTGGGGCCAACGTCCTGACTTTC. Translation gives CASSTPGGGRAGSGANVLTF.